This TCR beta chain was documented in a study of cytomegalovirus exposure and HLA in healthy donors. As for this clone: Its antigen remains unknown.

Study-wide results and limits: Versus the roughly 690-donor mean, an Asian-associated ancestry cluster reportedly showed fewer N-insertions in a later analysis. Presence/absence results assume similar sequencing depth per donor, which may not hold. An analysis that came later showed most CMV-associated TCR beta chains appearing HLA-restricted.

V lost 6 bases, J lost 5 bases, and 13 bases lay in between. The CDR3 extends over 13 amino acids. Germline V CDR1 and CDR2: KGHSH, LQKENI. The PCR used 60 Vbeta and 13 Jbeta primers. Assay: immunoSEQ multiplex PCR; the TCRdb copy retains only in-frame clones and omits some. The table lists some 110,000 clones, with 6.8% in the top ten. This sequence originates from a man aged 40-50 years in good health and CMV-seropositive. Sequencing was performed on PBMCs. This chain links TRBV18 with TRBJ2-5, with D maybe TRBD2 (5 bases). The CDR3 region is CASSEALGETQYF. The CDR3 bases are TGTGCCAGCTCGGAGGCCCTCGGGGAGACCCAGTACTTC.